The 30 T cell receptor beta chains below were found in one sample sequenced in a study of cytomegalovirus exposure and HLA in healthy donors. The study ran its PCR with 60 Vbeta and 13 Jbeta primers. TCRdb's table, derived via immunoSEQ multiplex PCR, lists solely in-frame clones and lacks some. This sample carries 200,000 to 250,000 clones, approximately 84% of them seen once, and the ten largest clones take approximately 0.62%. Sequencing input: PBMCs. All receptors come from a woman aged 35 to 49 in good health and CMV-seronegative.

The chain employs TRBV5-6 and TRBJ1-1; D is perhaps TRBD1 (5 bases). The CDR3 is made up of 15 amino acids. Germline V gene sequence: CDR1 SGHDT, CDR2 YYEEEE. V was cut by 4 bases and J by 3 bases, with 16 bases left in between. The CDR3 nucleotides are TGTGCCAGCAGCGAACGAACAGGACGAGACACTGAAGCTTTCTTT. This sequence encodes CASSERTGRDTEAFF.

The CDR3 spells CASSIQGGDEQFF. The CDR3 DNA sequence: TGTGCCAGTAGTATACAGGGAGGGGATGAGCAGTTCTTC. This chain joins TRBV19 and TRBJ2-1, with 7 bases matching TRBD2. V dropped 2 bases and J dropped 8; count of bases not matched to a gene: 3. This CDR3 contains 13 residues. The germline CDR1 and CDR2 sequences are LNHDA and SQIVND (reference sequence).

The CDR3: CASSFRDRLGETQYF. The CDR3 region has the DNA TGTGCCAGCAGCTTCCGGGACAGGCTAGGGGAGACCCAGTACTTC. V and J are TRBV7-9 and TRBJ2-5; 8 bases are a match to TRBD1. CDR3 length equals 15 residues. With V trimmed by 3 bases and J by 5 bases, 8 bases remained unmatched. Germline-derived CDR1 and CDR2 are SEHNR and FQNEAQ (reference sequence).

The chain employs TRBV4-1 and TRBJ2-7, with 8 bases lining up with TRBD2. The germline CDR1 and CDR2 sequences are MGHRA and YSYEKL. CDR3 size: 15 residues. V lost 0 bases, J lost 4 bases, and 5 bases stayed unmatched. CDR3 nucleotides: TGCGCCAGCAGCCAAGATATAAGCGGGGGTTACGAGCAGTACTTC. Translating gives CASSQDISGGYEQYF.

This clone was found a few times. The rearrangement joins TRBV4-3 to TRBJ2-7; D unclear. V lost 0 bases and J lost 7, with 10 bases in between. The CDR3 consists of 13 residues. Germline V CDR1 and CDR2: LGHNA, YSLEER. CDR3 loop: CASSQDSRREQYF. The CDR3 DNA reads as TGCGCCAGCAGCCAAGATAGTCGGCGGGAGCAGTACTTC.

The gene calls are TRBV7-8 and TRBJ2-2; the D is unclear. The V gene lost 5 bases and the J gene lost 4 bases, with 5 bases spanning the gap. The CDR3 runs to 12 residues. Germline V gene lookup returns CDR1 SGHVS and CDR2 FQNEAQ. CDR3 in amino acids: CASSPRTGELFF. CDR3 bases: TGTGCCAGCAGCCCCCGCACCGGGGAGCTGTTTTTT.

The chain recombines TRBV29-1 with TRBJ2-7; D may be TRBD2 (6 bases). Per germline, CDR1 SQVTM and CDR2 ANQGSEA. The CDR3 length is 13 residues. The V end lost 3 bases, the J end lost 3 bases, and 12 bases lay between the germline ends. Here the CDR3 reads CSVETGVDYEQYF. The CDR3 region has the DNA TGCAGCGTTGAGACGGGGGTGGACTACGAGCAGTACTTC.

This clone was seen more than once but under ten times. This chain connects TRBV7-3 to TRBJ1-5; unclear D gene. The length of the CDR3 is 13 residues. Germline V CDR1 and CDR2: SGHTA, FQGTGA. The V end was cut by 8 bases, the J end by 2 bases, with 10 bases between. The CDR3 DNA follows: TGTGCCAGCTCGGTCTCGGGCAATCAGCCCCAGCATTTT. Its translation: CASSVSGNQPQHF.

The rearrangement uses TRBV5-1 and TRBJ1-1, with 10 bases that match TRBD1. J was trimmed by 2 bases and V by 4 bases; bases with no gene match: 5. The CDR3 contains 15 residues. CDR1 and CDR2 (germline): SGHRS, YFSETQ. CDR3 DNA: TGCGCCAGCAGCGCAAGACAGGGGGCAAACACTGAAGCTTTCTTT. This encodes CASSARQGANTEAFF.

The J gene is TRBJ1-1, the V gene TRBV5-4; D might be TRBD1 (5 bases). In germline, CDR1 is SGHNT, CDR2 YYREEE (reference sequence). V lost 2 bases and J lost 5, with 16 bases in between. This CDR3 is built from 15 residues. CDR3 protein: CASSFSRSRGTEAFF. The CDR3 nucleotides read TGTGCCAGCAGCTTTTCCCGGTCCCGGGGGACTGAAGCTTTCTTT.

The gene calls are TRBV5-1 and TRBJ1-6, with 8 bases that match TRBD1. CDR3 length: 15 amino acids. V trimming: 0 bases; J trimming: 6 bases; junction bases outside the gene matches: 2. The germline CDR1 and CDR2 sequences are SGHRS and YFSETQ. CDR3: CASSLGQGINSPLHF. The CDR3 bases are TGCGCCAGCAGCTTGGGACAGGGGATTAATTCACCCCTCCACTTT.

The genes are TRBV29-1 and TRBJ2-7, with a possible D match to TRBD2 (6 bases). The CDR3 extends over 13 amino acids. Trimming stripped 3 bases from V and 5 bases from J, with 14 bases between. Germline-derived CDR1 and CDR2 are SQVTM and ANQGSEA. The CDR3 DNA reads TGCAGCGTTGAGGTGACTAGATCTAACGAGCAGTACTTC. Translated, it gives CSVEVTRSNEQYF.

The CDR3 DNA sequence: TGTGCAAGTCGCCCGAAGTTGCCAGGGGTATTTCCCGGGGAGCTGTTTTTT. It yields the protein CASRPKLPGVFPGELFF. The J gene is TRBJ2-2, the V gene TRBV12-2; the DNA was not compared with TRBD1, the D call given in the table. TRBV12-2 is designated a pseudogene. The CDR3 extends over 17 amino acids.

The chain couples TRBV18 to TRBJ1-5, with 10 bases fitting TRBD1. From germline, CDR1 is KGHSH and CDR2 LQKENI. V lost 5 bases and J lost 5; bases outside the gene matches: 3. The CDR3 is made up of 14 amino acids. CDR3 bases: TGTGCCAGCTCAGCCGGACAGGGGGATCAGCCCCAGCATTTT. Amino acids: CASSAGQGDQPQHF.

This clone was seen a handful of times. The chain uses TRBV4-3 and TRBJ2-7; 9 bases line up with TRBD2. Germline lookup yields CDR1 LGHNA and CDR2 YSLEER. The junction had 4 bases not matched to a gene; V was cut back by 0 bases and J by 4 bases. The CDR3 extends over 15 amino acids. The CDR3 loop is CASSQDPSGEYEQYF. The CDR3 DNA sequence: TGCGCCAGCAGCCAAGACCCTAGCGGGGAATACGAGCAGTACTTC.

The V call is TRBV10-3, the J call TRBJ1-1; D is unclear. From germline, CDR1 is ENHRY and CDR2 SYGVKD. This CDR3 has 16 amino acids. V lost 10 bases to trimming and J lost 0 bases, with 21 bases between them. CDR3 amino acids: CATTGGFSPLNTEAFF. In nucleotides, the CDR3 is TGTGCCACCACGGGAGGGTTTAGCCCCCTGAACACTGAAGCTTTCTTT.

This clone was counted a single time. V usage is TRBV4-3 and J usage is TRBJ1-2, with D possibly matching TRBD1 (6 bases). Trimming removed 0 bases at V and 4 bases at J, with 6 bases between. The CDR3 length is 13 residues. CDR1 is LGHNA, CDR2 YSLEER, per germline. The CDR3 sequence: CASSQETGYGYTF. CDR3 coding DNA: TGCGCCAGCAGCCAAGAGACAGGCTATGGCTACACCTTC.

The chain couples TRBV28 to TRBJ2-3, with D unresolved. Germline loops: CDR1 MDHEN, CDR2 SYDVKM. This CDR3 contains 12 residues. Trimming cost V 11 bases and J 0 bases, with 9 bases left between them. The CDR3 nucleotides are TGTGCCGGCGGAACTAGCACAGATACGCAGTATTTT. This codes for CAGGTSTDTQYF.

The V and J genes are TRBV2 and TRBJ2-6; 7 bases are shared with TRBD1. Per the germline V gene, CDR1 is SNHLY and CDR2 is FYNNEI. J was trimmed by 0 bases and V by 2 bases; bases with no gene match: 10. This CDR3 region has 19 residues. CDR3 protein: CASSEYTGTVFSGANVLTF. The CDR3 coding sequence is TGTGCCAGCAGTGAATATACCGGGACAGTTTTCTCTGGGGCCAACGTCCTGACTTTC.

This chain connects TRBV7-2 to TRBJ2-3, with D perhaps TRBD2 (5 bases). The CDR3 loop spans 12 amino acids. CDR1 SGHTA and CDR2 FQGNSA come from the germline V gene. The ends were cut back, 6 bases at V and 6 bases at J, with 10 bases in the middle. As DNA, the CDR3 is TGTGCCAGCAGGTGGCCGGGGGATACGCAGTATTTT. It is translated as CASRWPGDTQYF.

The chain carries TRBV2 and TRBJ1-2; 8 bases are shared with TRBD1. The CDR3 is 11 amino acids. Germline CDR1 reads SNHLY; CDR2 reads FYNNEI. Trimming removed 8 bases from V and 4 bases from J; junction bases left unmatched: 0. CDR3 in DNA: TGTGCCAGCGGGACAGGCTATGGCTACACCTTC. Encoded protein: CASGTGYGYTF.

This clone appeared a few times. This chain connects TRBV29-1 to TRBJ1-1; D not certain. Germline values: CDR1 SQVTM, CDR2 ANQGSEA. The CDR3 is 12 residues long. Trimming removed 8 bases from V and 3 bases from J, with 13 bases in between. This CDR3 reads CSPRQLDTEAFF. CDR3 sequence (DNA): TGCAGCCCCAGGCAGTTGGACACTGAAGCTTTCTTT.

J is TRBJ1-2 and V is TRBV7-3, with a tentative D call TRBD1 (6 bases). The CDR3 runs to 13 residues. Between the trimmed V and J ends, which lost 0 bases and 10 bases, there was a span of 12 bases. Germline CDR1 is SGHTA and CDR2 is FQGTGA. CDR3 sequence reads: CASSLTDRENYTF. CDR3 sequence (DNA): TGTGCCAGCAGCTTAACGGACAGAGAAAACTACACCTTC.

This chain links TRBV28 with TRBJ1-2, with D perhaps matching TRBD1 (5 bases). Germline CDR1 reads MDHEN; CDR2 reads SYDVKM. The CDR3 loop spans 13 amino acids. V was trimmed by 5 bases and J by 8 bases, leaving 15 bases between them. The CDR3 loop reads CASSLQVPRGYTF. CDR3 DNA sequence: TGTGCCAGCAGTCTACAGGTACCGAGGGGCTACACCTTC.

This clone was seen a handful of times. The chain uses TRBV5-1 and TRBJ2-1; D ambiguous. V lost 1 base, J lost 3 bases, and 8 bases lay in between. Germline V gene data show CDR1 as SGHRS and CDR2 as YFSETQ. This CDR3 region has 14 residues. The CDR3 here is CASSLSGLYNEQFF. In DNA, the CDR3 is TGCGCCAGCAGCTTGAGTGGCCTCTACAATGAGCAGTTCTTC.

For the CDR3, the DNA is TGCGCCAGCAGCTTGGCGCCGACAGGGGGCGTGGGCGGCTACACCTTC. Amino acids: CASSLAPTGGVGGYTF. The chain combines TRBV5-1 with TRBJ1-2; 10 positions agree with TRBD1. With 0 bases clipped from V and 8 bases from J, the junction kept 10 bases outside the gene matches. CDR3 size: 16 residues. Germline CDR1 is SGHRS and CDR2 is YFSETQ.

V usage is TRBV6-6 and J usage is TRBJ2-2; 9 nucleotides line up with TRBD2. The CDR3 is made up of 15 amino acids. Germline CDR1 reads MNHNY; CDR2 reads SVGAGI (reference sequence). Unmatched junction bases numbered 9, after V lost 8 bases and J lost 5 bases. The CDR3 here is CASLKASGVTGELFF. DNA for the CDR3: TGTGCCAGCCTAAAGGCTAGCGGGGTAACCGGGGAGCTGTTTTTT.

The chain couples TRBV19 to TRBJ2-1, with 9 bases aligning to TRBD1. Germline CDR1 LNHDA, CDR2 SQIVND (reference sequence). The CDR3 is 16 amino acids. The V and J ends lost 1 base and 6 bases, in that order; junction bases with no gene match: 7. For the CDR3, the DNA is TGTGCCAGTAGTATAGGGGGACAGGGTTCACGCAATGAGCAGTTCTTC. As protein: CASSIGGQGSRNEQFF.

The chain combines TRBV27 with TRBJ2-5; D call uncertain. Between the trimmed V and J ends, which lost 1 base and 0 bases, there was a span of 9 bases. There are 15 residues in the CDR3. Germline loops: CDR1 MNHEY, CDR2 SMNVEV (reference sequence). CDR3 sequence: CASSLLKEYQETQYF. As DNA, the CDR3 is TGTGCCAGCAGTTTATTGAAGGAGTACCAAGAGACCCAGTACTTC.

On this clone itself: Other DNA sequences in this specimen translate into the identical CDR3. CDR3 protein: CASSLTGNTEAFF. CDR3 coding DNA: TGTGCCAGCAGCTTAACGGGGAACACTGAAGCTTTCTTT. The rearrangement joins TRBV11-3 to TRBJ1-1; D is unclear. V was clipped by 2 bases and J by 1 base, with 5 bases between them. The germline gives CDR1 SGHNT, CDR2 YENEEA. This CDR3 spans 13 amino acids.